This entry concerns a single T cell receptor (beta chain). As yet, its antigen is unknown. The record originates from a study of blood T cells in healthy people across ages. Study-level findings and limits: More naive CD4+ cells and higher diversity were found in long-lived than in aged donors.

V dropped 1 base and J dropped 4 bases, with 13 bases sitting between them. Germline V gene data show CDR1 as SEHNR and CDR2 as FQNEAQ (reference sequence). This CDR3 region has 15 residues. With a J-beta primer mix and a sample-barcoded 5' primer, a second PCR ran about 7 to 11 cycles. Via MiXCR, TCRdb re-called the 5' RACE reads, giving one row per CDR3 protein. The sample yields fewer than 2,000,000 distinct CDR3 sequences, 30% to 40% seen once. The chain joins TRBV7-9 to TRBJ1-1; D unresolved. This receptor was taken from a human donor in good health. Specimen: blood. CDR3 protein: CASSLDVGGGTEAFF. DNA of the CDR3: TGTGCCAGCAGCTTAGATGTGGGAGGCGGCACTGAAGCTTTCTTT.